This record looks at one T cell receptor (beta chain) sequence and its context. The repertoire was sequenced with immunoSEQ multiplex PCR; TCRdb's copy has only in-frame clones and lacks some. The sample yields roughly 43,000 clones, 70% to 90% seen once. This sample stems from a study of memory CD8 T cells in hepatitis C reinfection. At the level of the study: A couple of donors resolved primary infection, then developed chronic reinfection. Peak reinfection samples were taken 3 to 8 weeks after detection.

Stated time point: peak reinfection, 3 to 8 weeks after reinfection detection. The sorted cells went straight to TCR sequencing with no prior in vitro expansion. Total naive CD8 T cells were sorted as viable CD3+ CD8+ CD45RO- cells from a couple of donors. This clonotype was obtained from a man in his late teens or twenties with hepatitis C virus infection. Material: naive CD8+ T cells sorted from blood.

The CDR3 DNA sequence: TGTGCCAGCAGCTTTCCCCCCGGGGGGATAGATACGCAGTATTTT. Protein sequence: CASSFPPGGIDTQYF. The genes are TRBV7-9 and TRBJ2-3; 7 bases match TRBD2. The CDR3 runs 15 residues. The germline V gene has CDR1 SEHNR and CDR2 FQNEAQ (reference sequence). V lost 3 bases and J lost 5; bases outside the gene matches: 8.